What follows are 14 T cell receptor beta chains derived from one specimen sequenced in a study of Ad26.COV2.S vaccination and SARS-CoV-2 variants. Profiled with immunoSEQ multiplex PCR; TCRdb holds only in-frame clones, not every one. The sample has about 350,000 clones; about 92% are singletons. This sample comprised peripheral blood, obtained after recovery from COVID-19. All receptors come from a human donor who had recovered from COVID-19.

The rearrangement uses TRBV2 and TRBJ2-7, with TRBD2 matching over 8 bases. V lost 3 bases, J lost 3 bases, and 4 bases stayed unmatched. CDR1 SNHLY and CDR2 FYNNEI come from the germline V gene. The CDR3 extends over 14 amino acids. The DNA of the CDR3 is TGTGCCAGCAGTGAGTTGCTAGCGGGCTACGAGCAGTACTTC. This codes for CASSELLAGYEQYF.

The chain joins TRBV6-5 to TRBJ1-2, with D perhaps TRBD1 (5 bases). Germline V CDR1 and CDR2: MNHEY, SVGAGI. V was clipped by 0 bases and J by 4 bases, with 9 bases between them. The CDR3 runs 14 residues. CDR3 loop: CASSYSPGGYGYTF. CDR3 DNA sequence: TGTGCCAGCAGTTACTCCCCCGGGGGCTATGGCTACACCTTC.

The chain uses TRBV4-3 and TRBJ2-4; 8 bases align to TRBD2. The V segment lost 1 base and the J segment 7 bases; nucleotides outside the gene matches: 9. CDR3 length: 16 amino acids. Germline assignment: CDR1 LGHNA and CDR2 YSLEER. CDR3 coding DNA: TGCGCCAGCAGCCAAGCGTTGCGGGGGGCCGGGAACATTCAGTACTTC. This codes for CASSQALRGAGNIQYF.

The chain has TRBV3-1 (or the pseudogene TRBV3-2) and TRBJ1-1; TRBD1 is a possible D gene (5 bases). Trimming shortened V by 4 bases and J by 5 bases, and 11 bases separated the two germline ends. CDR1 and CDR2 (germline): LGHDT, YNNKEL (reference sequence). The CDR3 totals 13 residues. The CDR3 sequence: CASSLQQGTEAFF. For the CDR3, the DNA is TGTGCCAGCAGCCTACAGCAGGGAACTGAAGCTTTCTTT.

Remarks on this clone: Distinct nucleotide sequences in the sample also encode this CDR3. This chain links TRBV5-1 with TRBJ2-2; D gene uncertain. Germline V gene lookup returns CDR1 SGHRS and CDR2 YFSETQ. Deletions cut 0 bases from V and 2 bases from J, with 5 bases between. The CDR3 is made up of 14 amino acids. CDR3 region: CASSLEANTGELFF. As DNA, the CDR3 is TGCGCCAGCAGCTTGGAGGCAAACACCGGGGAGCTGTTTTTT.

V is TRBV5-4 and J is TRBJ2-3; D tentatively fits TRBD1 or TRBD2 (7 bases each). The germline V gene encodes CDR1 SGHNT and CDR2 YYREEE (reference sequence). The CDR3 runs 16 residues. V gave up 4 bases and J gave up 6 bases, with 21 bases separating them. This CDR3 is CASSARQGGGRDTQYF. In DNA, the CDR3 is TGTGCCAGCAGCGCCCGACAGGGAGGGGGCCGTGATACGCAGTATTTT. Drawing the rest from reference TRBV5-4 and TRBJ2-3, the complete variable domain is ETGVTQSPTHLIKTRGQQVTLRCSSQSGHNTVSWYQQALGQGPQFIFQYYREEENGRGNFPPRFSGLQFPNYSSELNVNALELDDSALYLCASSARQGGGRDTQYFGPGTRLTVL.

The chain is built from TRBV4-2 and TRBJ1-1; the D gene is possibly TRBD1 (5 bases). CDR3 length: 15 amino acids. Trimming took 4 bases from V and 6 from J, leaving 18 bases between them. Germline V gene data show CDR1 as LGHNA and CDR2 as YNFKEQ. In DNA form, the CDR3 reads TGTGCCAGCAGCCTGAGCACGACGGGGGGGGCTGAAGCTTTCTTT. The encoded protein is CASSLSTTGGAEAFF.

The chain combines TRBV10-2 with TRBJ1-4; the D gene is possibly TRBD1 (5 bases). CDR3 length: 14 residues. Per the germline V gene, CDR1 is WSHSY and CDR2 is SAAADI. Deletions cut 7 bases from V and 4 bases from J, with 13 bases between. Here the CDR3 reads CASNQGQGNEKLFF. CDR3 bases: TGCGCCAGCAACCAGGGTCAGGGTAATGAAAAACTGTTTTTT.

V gene TRBV7-6 combines with J gene TRBJ1-4; D not certain. Trimming stripped 3 bases from V and 11 bases from J, with 10 bases between. This CDR3 is built from 12 residues. Looked up from germline, CDR1 is SGHVS and CDR2 is FNYEAQ. CDR3 sequence reads: CASSFQSGKLFF. Written as DNA, the CDR3 is TGTGCCAGCAGCTTCCAGAGTGGGAAACTGTTTTTT.

The chain joins TRBV18 to TRBJ1-2; no definite D call. The length of the CDR3 is 14 residues. Germline CDR1 and CDR2: KGHSH and LQKENI. V was shortened by 6 bases and J by 2 bases, with 13 bases between the two germline ends. The CDR3 sequence is CASSSKYGNYGYTF. The CDR3 DNA reads as TGTGCCAGCTCGTCAAAGTATGGAAACTATGGCTACACCTTC.

The V and J genes are TRBV5-1 and TRBJ1-1; D not resolved. V dropped 0 bases and J dropped 4 bases, with 13 bases sitting between them. This CDR3 comprises 15 residues. Germline CDR1 and CDR2: SGHRS and YFSETQ. The CDR3 spells CASSLDPGSGTEAFF. The CDR3 bases are TGCGCCAGCAGCTTGGATCCGGGTTCGGGCACTGAAGCTTTCTTT.

The chain joins TRBV5-1 to TRBJ1-5, with D perhaps TRBD1 (5 bases). Between the trimmed V and J ends, which lost 0 bases and 0 bases, there was a span of 28 bases. The germline V gene has CDR1 SGHRS and CDR2 YFSETQ. The CDR3 loop spans 22 amino acids. The DNA of the CDR3 is TGCGCCAGCAGCTTGGTCCCGGGTCAGGGACGTATGGGGGGATATAGCAATCAGCCCCAGCATTTT. Translation: CASSLVPGQGRMGGYSNQPQHF.

V and J are TRBV6-5 and TRBJ1-1; D call uncertain. The germline V gene encodes CDR1 MNHEY and CDR2 SVGAGI. The CDR3 sequence is 13 residues long. The V and J ends lost 2 bases and 2 bases respectively, with 6 bases between them. The CDR3 DNA follows: TGTGCCAGCAGTTACGAATACAACACTGAAGCTTTCTTT. Translating gives CASSYEYNTEAFF.

This clone appeared once. The chain uses TRBV10-3 and TRBJ1-1, with a possible D match to TRBD1 (5 bases). The germline V and J ends were trimmed by 4 bases and 1 base, with 10 bases remaining between them. Per germline, CDR1 ENHRY and CDR2 SYGVKD. There are 14 residues in the CDR3. The CDR3, as DNA: TGTGCCATCAGTGGCTCTACAGGGAACACTGAAGCTTTCTTT. Its protein product is CAISGSTGNTEAFF.